What follows are 8 T cell receptor beta chains derived from one specimen sequenced in a study of blood T cells in healthy people across ages. The authors ran a second PCR of about 6 to 11 cycles using a sample-barcoded 5' primer and a J-beta primer mix. TCRdb reprocessed the 5' RACE reads with MiXCR, giving one entry per CDR3 protein. The repertoire consists of around 990,000 distinct CDR3 sequences, with about 25% occurring once and the leading ten covering around 0.75%. The sample was also reused in another study, on T cells of mothers and their children.

The sequenced material came from blood. Receptor source: a girl aged 2 to 10 in good health.

This clonotype was observed a handful of times. A much larger clone lies a single base off, so this may be a read error. The CDR3 is CASSPSGSSYSEQFF. In nucleotides, the CDR3 is TGTGCCAGCAGCCCTAGCGGGAGCTCCTACAGTGAGCAGTTCTTC. This sequence joins TRBV7-3 and TRBJ2-1, with TRBD2 matching over 10 bases. Germline V gene lookup returns CDR1 SGHTA and CDR2 FQGTGA. The CDR3 runs to 15 residues.

This clonotype was detected only a few times. This chain connects TRBV29-1 to TRBJ1-1; D uncertain. Germline values: CDR1 SQVTM, CDR2 ANQGSEA. CDR3 length equals 15 residues. V gave up 4 bases and J gave up 0 bases, with 15 bases separating them. The CDR3 here is CSVVGPGRMNTEAFF. The CDR3 nucleotides read TGCAGCGTTGTCGGGCCAGGTAGAATGAACACTGAAGCTTTCTTT.

This clonotype was seen a few times. The chain has TRBV19 and TRBJ1-5, with D hard to call. Germline V gives CDR1 LNHDA, CDR2 SQIVND (reference sequence). The CDR3 loop spans 13 amino acids. Trimming removed 2 bases from V and 4 bases from J, with 6 bases in between. The CDR3 DNA is TGTGCCAGTAGTATACACAGAAATCAGCCCCAGCATTTT. Translating gives CASSIHRNQPQHF. Full variable domain (remainder filled in from reference TRBV19 and TRBJ1-5): DGGITQSPKYLFRKEGQNVTLSCEQNLNHDAMYWYRQDPGQGLRLIYYSQIVNDFQKGDIAEGYSVSREKKESFPLTVTSAQKNPTAFYLCASSIHRNQPQHFGDGTRLSIL.

The chain uses TRBV4-1 and TRBJ2-1, with D perhaps matching TRBD2 (5 bases). Germline loops: CDR1 MGHRA, CDR2 YSYEKL. The ends were cut back, 4 bases at V and 4 bases at J, with 14 bases in the middle. This CDR3 region has 15 residues. CDR3 sequence: CASSPFAGGYNEQFF. The CDR3 DNA reads as TGCGCCAGCAGCCCCTTTGCGGGTGGGTACAATGAGCAGTTCTTC.

This chain connects TRBV29-1 to TRBJ2-7; possibly TRBD1 for D (6 bases). This CDR3 region has 13 residues. V lost 6 bases and J 4 bases, leaving 16 bases between the germline ends. Germline lookup yields CDR1 SQVTM and CDR2 ANQGSEA. The CDR3 nucleotides read TGCAGCGTCCTCGGACAGCCAGATTACGAGCAGTACTTC. Its translation is CSVLGQPDYEQYF.

The chain uses TRBV5-1 and TRBJ2-5; 9 nucleotides agree with TRBD1. The CDR3 length is 16 residues. The germline CDR1 and CDR2 sequences are SGHRS and YFSETQ. J was trimmed by 3 bases and V by 4 bases; bases with no gene match: 10. CDR3 sequence reads: CASSLVLDRGEETQYF. The CDR3 DNA is TGCGCCAGCAGCCTAGTATTGGACAGGGGAGAAGAGACCCAGTACTTC.

The rearrangement joins TRBV29-1 to TRBJ2-5; D possibly uses TRBD1 or TRBD2 (6 bases each). This CDR3 is 14 amino acids long. Trimming removed 2 bases from V and 1 base from J, with 11 bases in between. Per germline, CDR1 SQVTM and CDR2 ANQGSEA. The CDR3 DNA is TGCAGCGTTGAAAGGGGGGACCTCCAAGAGACCCAGTACTTC. It encodes CSVERGDLQETQYF.

The V gene is TRBV24-1, the J gene TRBJ2-4, with D perhaps TRBD2 (6 bases). The CDR3 has 17 amino acids. V lost 3 bases to trimming and J lost 7 bases, with 21 bases between them. The germline CDR1 and CDR2 sequences are KGHDR and SFDVKD. CDR3 coding DNA: TGTGCCACCAGTGATCCCGGGACGCCGGAGGGAAACAACATTCAGTACTTC. The encoded protein is CATSDPGTPEGNNIQYF.